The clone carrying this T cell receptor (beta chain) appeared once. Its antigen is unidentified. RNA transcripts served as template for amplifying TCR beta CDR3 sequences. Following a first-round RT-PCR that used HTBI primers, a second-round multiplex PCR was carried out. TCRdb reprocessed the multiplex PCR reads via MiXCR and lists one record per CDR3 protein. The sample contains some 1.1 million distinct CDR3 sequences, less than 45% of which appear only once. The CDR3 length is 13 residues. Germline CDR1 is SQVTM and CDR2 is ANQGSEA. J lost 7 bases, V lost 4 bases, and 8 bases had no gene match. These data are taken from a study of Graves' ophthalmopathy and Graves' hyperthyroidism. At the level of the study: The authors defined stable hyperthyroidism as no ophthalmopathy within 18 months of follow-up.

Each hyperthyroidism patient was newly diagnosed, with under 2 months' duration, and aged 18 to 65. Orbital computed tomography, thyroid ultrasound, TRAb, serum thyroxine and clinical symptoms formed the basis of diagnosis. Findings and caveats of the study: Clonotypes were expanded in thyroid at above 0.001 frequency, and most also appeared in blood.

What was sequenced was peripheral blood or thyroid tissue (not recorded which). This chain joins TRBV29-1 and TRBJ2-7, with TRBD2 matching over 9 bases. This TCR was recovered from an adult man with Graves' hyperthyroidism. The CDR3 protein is CSVVASGEREQYF. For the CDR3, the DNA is TGCAGCGTTGTGGCTAGCGGGGAGAGGGAGCAGTACTTC.